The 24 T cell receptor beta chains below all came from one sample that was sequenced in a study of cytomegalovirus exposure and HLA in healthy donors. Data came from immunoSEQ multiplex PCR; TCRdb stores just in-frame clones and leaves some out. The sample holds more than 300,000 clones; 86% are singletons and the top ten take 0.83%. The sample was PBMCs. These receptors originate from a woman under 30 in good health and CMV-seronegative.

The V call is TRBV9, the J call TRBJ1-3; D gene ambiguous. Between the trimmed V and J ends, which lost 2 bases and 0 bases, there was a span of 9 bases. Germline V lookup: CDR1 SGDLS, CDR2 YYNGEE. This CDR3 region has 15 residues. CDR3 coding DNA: TGTGCCAGCAGCGTTTCATCGAGCTCTGGAAACACCATATATTTT. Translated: CASSVSSSSGNTIYF.

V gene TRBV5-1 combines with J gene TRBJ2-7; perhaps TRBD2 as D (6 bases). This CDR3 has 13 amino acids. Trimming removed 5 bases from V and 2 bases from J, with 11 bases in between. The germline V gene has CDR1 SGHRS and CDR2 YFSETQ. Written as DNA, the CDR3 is TGCGCCAGCAGAGGAGGGATTGCCTACGAGCAGTACTTC. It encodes CASRGGIAYEQYF.

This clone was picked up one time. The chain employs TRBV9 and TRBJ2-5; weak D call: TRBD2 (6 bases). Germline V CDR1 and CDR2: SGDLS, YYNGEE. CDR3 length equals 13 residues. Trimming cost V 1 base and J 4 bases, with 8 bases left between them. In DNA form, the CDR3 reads TGTGCCAGCAGCGTAACCGGGGGAGAGACCCAGTACTTC. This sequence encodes CASSVTGGETQYF.

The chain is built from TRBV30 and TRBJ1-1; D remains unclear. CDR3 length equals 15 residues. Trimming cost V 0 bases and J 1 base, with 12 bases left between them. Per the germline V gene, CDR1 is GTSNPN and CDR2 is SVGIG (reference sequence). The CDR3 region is CAWSVAGNRNTEAFF. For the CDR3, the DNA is TGTGCCTGGAGTGTAGCGGGTAACAGGAACACTGAAGCTTTCTTT.

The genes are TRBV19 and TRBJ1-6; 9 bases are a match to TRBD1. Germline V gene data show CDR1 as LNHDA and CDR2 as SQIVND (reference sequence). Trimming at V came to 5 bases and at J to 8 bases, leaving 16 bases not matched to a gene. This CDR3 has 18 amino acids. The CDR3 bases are TGTGCCAGTAGTTCGCCTCCCGGGACAGGGAGGCTGCATTCACCCCTCCACTTT. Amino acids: CASSSPPGTGRLHSPLHF.

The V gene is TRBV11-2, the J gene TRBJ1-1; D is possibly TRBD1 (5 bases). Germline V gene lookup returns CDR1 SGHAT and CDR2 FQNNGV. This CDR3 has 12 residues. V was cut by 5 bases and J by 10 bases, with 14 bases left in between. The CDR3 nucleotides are TGTGCCAGCAGCGACGTTGTGGGGGGAGCTTTCTTT. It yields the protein CASSDVVGGAFF. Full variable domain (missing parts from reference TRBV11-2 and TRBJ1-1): EAGVAQSPRYKIIEKRQSVAFWCNPISGHATLYWYQQILGQGPKLLIQFQNNGVVDDSQLPKDRFSAERLKGVDSTLKIQPAKLEDSAVYLCASSDVVGGAFFGQGTRLTVV.

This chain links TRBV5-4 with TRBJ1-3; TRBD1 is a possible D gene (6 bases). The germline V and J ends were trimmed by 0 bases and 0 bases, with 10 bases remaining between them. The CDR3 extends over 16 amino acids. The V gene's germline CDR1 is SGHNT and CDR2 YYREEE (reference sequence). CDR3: CASSLGGGHSGNTIYF. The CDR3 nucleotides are TGTGCCAGCAGCTTGGGTGGGGGCCACTCTGGAAACACCATATATTTT.

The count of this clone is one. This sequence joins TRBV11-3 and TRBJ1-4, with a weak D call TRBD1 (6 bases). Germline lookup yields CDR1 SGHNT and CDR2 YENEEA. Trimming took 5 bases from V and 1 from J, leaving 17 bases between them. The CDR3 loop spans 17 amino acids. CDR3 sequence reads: CASSLRAGRGTNEKLFF. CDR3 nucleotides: TGTGCCAGCAGCCTAAGGGCCGGCAGGGGAACTAATGAAAAACTGTTTTTT.

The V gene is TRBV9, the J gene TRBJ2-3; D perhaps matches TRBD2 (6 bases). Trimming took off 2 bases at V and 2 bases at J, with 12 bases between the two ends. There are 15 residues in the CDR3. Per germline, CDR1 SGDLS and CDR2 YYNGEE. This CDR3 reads CASSVSWGDTDTQYF. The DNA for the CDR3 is TGTGCCAGCAGCGTGAGCTGGGGGGACACAGATACGCAGTATTTT.

The CDR3: CASNSAGRAWGNQPQHF. Written as DNA, the CDR3 is TGTGCCAGCAATAGCGCCGGGAGGGCTTGGGGCAATCAGCCCCAGCATTTT. The chain has TRBV28 and TRBJ1-5; D remains ambiguous. The ends were cut back, 7 bases at V and 2 bases at J, with 21 bases in the middle. The CDR3 consists of 17 residues. Germline CDR1 reads MDHEN; CDR2 reads SYDVKM. Together with reference TRBV28 and TRBJ1-5, the CDR3 gives the full variable domain: DVKVTQSSRYLVKRTGEKVFLECVQDMDHENMFWYRQDPGLGLRLIYFSYDVKMKEKGDIPEGYSVSREKKERFSLILESASTNQTSMYLCASNSAGRAWGNQPQHFGDGTRLSIL.

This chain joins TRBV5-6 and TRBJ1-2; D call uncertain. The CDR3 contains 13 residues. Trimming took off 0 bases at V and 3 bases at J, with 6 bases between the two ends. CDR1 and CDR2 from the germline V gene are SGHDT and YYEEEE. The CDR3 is CASSLGADYGYTF. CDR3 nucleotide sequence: TGTGCCAGCAGCTTGGGGGCAGACTATGGCTACACCTTC.

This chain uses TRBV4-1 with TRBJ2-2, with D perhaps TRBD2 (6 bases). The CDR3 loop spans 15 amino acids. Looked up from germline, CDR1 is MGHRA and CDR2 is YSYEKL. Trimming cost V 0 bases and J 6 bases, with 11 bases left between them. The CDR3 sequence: CASSQELAGPGELFF. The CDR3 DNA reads TGCGCCAGCAGCCAAGAACTAGCAGGACCCGGGGAGCTGTTTTTT.

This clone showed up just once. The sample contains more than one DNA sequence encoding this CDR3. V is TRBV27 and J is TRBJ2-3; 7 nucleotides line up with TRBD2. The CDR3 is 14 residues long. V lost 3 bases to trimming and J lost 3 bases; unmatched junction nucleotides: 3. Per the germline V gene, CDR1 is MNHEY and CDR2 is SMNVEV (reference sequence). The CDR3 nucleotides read TGTGCCAGCAGTTTGGGGAGGGGAACAGATACGCAGTATTTT. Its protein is CASSLGRGTDTQYF.

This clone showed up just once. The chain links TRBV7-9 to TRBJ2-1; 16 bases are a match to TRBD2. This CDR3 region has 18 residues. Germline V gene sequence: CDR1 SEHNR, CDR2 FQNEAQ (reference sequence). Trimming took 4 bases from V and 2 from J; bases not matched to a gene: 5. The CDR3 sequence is CASSSGTSGRATYNEQFF. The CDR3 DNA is TGTGCCAGCAGCTCAGGGACTAGCGGGAGGGCTACCTACAATGAGCAGTTCTTC.

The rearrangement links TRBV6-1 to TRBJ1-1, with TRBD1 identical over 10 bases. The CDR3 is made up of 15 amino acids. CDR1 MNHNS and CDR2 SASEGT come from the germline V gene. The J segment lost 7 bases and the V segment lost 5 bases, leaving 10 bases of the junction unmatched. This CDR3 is CASSSPGQGEFEAFF. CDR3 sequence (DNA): TGTGCCAGCAGTTCTCCTGGACAGGGGGAGTTTGAAGCTTTCTTT.

The CDR3 nucleotides are TGCAGCGTTGAGGACAGGGAAGGGACTGAAGCTTTCTTT. Amino acids: CSVEDREGTEAFF. The chain is built from TRBV29-1 and TRBJ1-1, with TRBD1 matching 8 bases. V shed 3 bases and J 5 bases; nucleotides not matched to a gene: 5. The length of the CDR3 is 13 residues. Germline loops: CDR1 SQVTM, CDR2 ANQGSEA.

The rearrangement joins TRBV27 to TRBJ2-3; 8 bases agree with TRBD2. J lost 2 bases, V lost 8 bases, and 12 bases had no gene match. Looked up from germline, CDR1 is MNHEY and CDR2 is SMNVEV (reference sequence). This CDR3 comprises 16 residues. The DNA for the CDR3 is TGTGCCAGCCGATGGGGGGGACTAGGGGCCACAGATACGCAGTATTTT. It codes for CASRWGGLGATDTQYF.

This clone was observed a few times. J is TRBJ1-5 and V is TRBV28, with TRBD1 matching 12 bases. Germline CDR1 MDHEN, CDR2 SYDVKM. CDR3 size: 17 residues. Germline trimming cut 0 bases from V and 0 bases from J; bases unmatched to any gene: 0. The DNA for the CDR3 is TGTGCCAGCAGTTTATGGGGACAGGGGGCTAGCAATCAGCCCCAGCATTTT. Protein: CASSLWGQGASNQPQHF.

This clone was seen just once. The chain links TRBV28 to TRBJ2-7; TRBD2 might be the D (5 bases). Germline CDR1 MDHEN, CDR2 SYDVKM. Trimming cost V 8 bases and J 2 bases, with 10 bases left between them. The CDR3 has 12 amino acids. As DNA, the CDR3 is TGTGCCAGCCGGGATACGACCTACGAGCAGTACTTC. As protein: CASRDTTYEQYF.

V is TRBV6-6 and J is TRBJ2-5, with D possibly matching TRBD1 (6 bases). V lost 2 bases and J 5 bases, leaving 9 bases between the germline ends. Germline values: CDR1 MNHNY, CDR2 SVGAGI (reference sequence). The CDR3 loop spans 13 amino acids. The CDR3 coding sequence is TGTGCCAGCAGTTACCAGGGGATGGAGACCCAGTACTTC. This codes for CASSYQGMETQYF.

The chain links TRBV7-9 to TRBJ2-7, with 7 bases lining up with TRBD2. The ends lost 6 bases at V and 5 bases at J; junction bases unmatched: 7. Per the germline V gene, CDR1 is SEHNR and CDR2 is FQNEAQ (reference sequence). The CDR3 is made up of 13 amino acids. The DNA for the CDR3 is TGTGCCAGCAGTCCGACTAGCTTAGACGAGCAGTACTTC. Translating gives CASSPTSLDEQYF.

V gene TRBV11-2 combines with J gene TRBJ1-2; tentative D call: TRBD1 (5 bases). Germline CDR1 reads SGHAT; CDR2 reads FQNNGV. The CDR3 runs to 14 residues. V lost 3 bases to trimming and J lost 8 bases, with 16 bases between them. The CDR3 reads CASSFRVPREGYTF. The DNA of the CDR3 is TGTGCCAGCAGCTTCCGGGTCCCCAGGGAAGGCTACACCTTC.

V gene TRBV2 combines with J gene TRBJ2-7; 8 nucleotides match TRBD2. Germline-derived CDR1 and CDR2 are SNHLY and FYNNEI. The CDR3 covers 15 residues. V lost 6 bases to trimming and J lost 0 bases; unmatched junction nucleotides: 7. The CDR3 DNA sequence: TGTGCCAGCAGCCGATTCGGGGGGGGCTCCTACGAGCAGTACTTC. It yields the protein CASSRFGGGSYEQYF.

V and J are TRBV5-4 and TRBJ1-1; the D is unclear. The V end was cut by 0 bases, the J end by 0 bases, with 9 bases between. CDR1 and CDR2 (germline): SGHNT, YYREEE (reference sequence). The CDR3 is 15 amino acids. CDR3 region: CASSLAGVLNTEAFF. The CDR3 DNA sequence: TGTGCCAGCAGCTTGGCCGGAGTCCTGAACACTGAAGCTTTCTTT.